This T cell receptor (beta chain) was recovered during a study of OX40 agonist ivuxolimab in advanced cancers. Across the whole study: Recorded diagnoses for dose-escalation patients were hepatocellular carcinoma, melanoma, renal cell or head and neck cancer.

This clone was observed a handful of times. Germline-derived CDR1 and CDR2 are SGHTA and FQGTGA. Germline trimming cut 4 bases from V and 0 bases from J; bases unmatched to any gene: 6. CDR3 length equals 17 residues. TCRdb keeps only in-frame clones here, not all; method: immunoSEQ multiplex PCR. The data show about 27,000 clones, less than 80% seen once. With baseline, cycle 4 day 1, and cycle 7 day 1 as timepoints, blood was sampled. This chain uses TRBV7-3 with TRBJ2-2; TRBD1 aligns across 9 bases. The source was CD4+ or CD8+ T cells sorted from blood, collected in a trial of the OX40 agonist ivuxolimab. This TCR was sampled from an adult with an advanced solid tumor such as melanoma, head and neck, liver or kidney cancer. CDR3 coding DNA: TGTGCCAGCAGCTCCGGGACAGGGAACGCGAACACCGGGGAGCTGTTTTTT. This gives the protein CASSSGTGNANTGELFF.